This TCR beta chain originates from a study of OX40 agonist ivuxolimab in advanced cancers. Study information: At 0.01 to 10 mg/kg, ivuxolimab was administered intravenously to patients every 2 weeks. Partial responses were achieved by three patients, of whom one had hepatocellular carcinoma and two had cutaneous melanoma.

Samples were taken at baseline and on day 1 of cycles 4 and 7. Trimming shortened V by 1 base and J by 7 bases, and 13 bases separated the two germline ends. This CDR3 region has 15 residues. The germline gives CDR1 SGHAT, CDR2 FQNNGV. Repertoires were generated with immunoSEQ multiplex PCR, while TCRdb's copy carries only in-frame clones and drops some. The sample records about 45,000 clones, around 89% being singletons. The TCR was taken from an adult with an advanced solid tumor such as melanoma, head and neck, liver or kidney cancer. This specimen consisted of CD4+ or CD8+ T cells sorted from blood, obtained in a trial of the OX40 agonist ivuxolimab. The rearrangement links TRBV11-2 to TRBJ1-4; D is possibly TRBD1 (5 bases). The CDR3 nucleotides are TGTGCCAGCAGCTTAGTTTACGGGGGTACTGAAAAACTGTTTTTT. Protein: CASSLVYGGTEKLFF.